One sample yielded the 2 T cell receptor beta chains listed below, sequenced in a study of control samples from healthy donors and cancer patients. The repertoire was sequenced with immunoSEQ multiplex PCR; TCRdb's copy has only in-frame clones and lacks some. The table includes roughly 50,000 clones, more than 90% detected once. Sequenced input: PBMCs. These receptor sequences come from a man between 25 and 39 years old with colorectal cancer.

The chain is built from TRBV11-3 and TRBJ2-1; D gene uncertain. Trimming pared 5 bases from V and 5 bases from J, leaving 10 bases between. Germline V lookup: CDR1 SGHNT, CDR2 YENEEA. This CDR3 spans 13 amino acids. The CDR3 loop is CASSASGNNEQFF. The CDR3 nucleotides are TGTGCCAGCAGCGCCTCCGGAAACAATGAGCAGTTCTTC.

By frequency in the sample, this clone is medium-sized. The chain joins TRBV9 to TRBJ1-4, with 7 positions matching TRBD1. Germline CDR1 and CDR2: SGDLS and YYNGEE. The CDR3 runs 15 residues. The ends lost 0 bases at V and 8 bases at J; junction bases unmatched: 7. Here the CDR3 reads CASSVADREVEKLFF. As DNA, the CDR3 is TGTGCCAGCAGCGTAGCTGACAGGGAGGTAGAAAAACTGTTTTTT.